Listed below are T cell receptor beta chains from one sample, sequenced in a study of CD8 T cells in Susac syndrome. TCRdb reprocessed the immunoSEQ multiplex PCR reads via MiXCR and lists one record per CDR3 protein. The repertoire consists of about 190,000 distinct CDR3 sequences, with roughly 92% occurring once and the leading ten covering 0.1% to 0.12%. The sample comprised CD4+ T cells from PBMCs. These receptors all stem from a human donor in good health. The CDR3 runs from the conserved cysteine through the conserved F or W. The D gene is left open where the match is weak. Where a row states a size, it is once, few, many or the class of an expanded clone; other rows omit it.

abundance	v_gene	d_gene	j_gene	CDR3aa	CDR3nt
-	TRBV25-1	-	TRBJ2-7	CASSVGPPNDEQYF	TGTGCCAGCAGCGTTGGACCCCCAAATGACGAGCAGTACTTC
-	TRBV6-5	-	TRBJ2-5	CASSYRTPLLGETQYF	TGTGCCAGCAGTTACCGAACACCTCTTTTGGGTGAGACCCAGTACTTC
-	TRBV29-1	-	TRBJ1-3	CSGRKDGTGNTIYF	TGCAGCGGGCGTAAGGACGGGACTGGAAACACCATATATTTT
-	TRBV28	-	TRBJ2-5	CASSALRGRDQETQYF	TGTGCCAGCAGTGCCCTCCGGGGTAGGGACCAAGAGACCCAGTACTTC
once	TRBV23-1	-	TRBJ2-5	CASQHPTGWVFQETQYF	TGCGCCAGCCAGCACCCCACAGGGTGGGTTTTTCAAGAGACCCAGTACTTC
-	TRBV18	TRBD1	TRBJ1-1	CASSLTLQGGDTEAFF	TGTGCCAGCTCACTTACCTTACAGGGGGGGGACACTGAAGCTTTCTTT
-	TRBV5-1	TRBD2	TRBJ2-5	CASSPLAGNQETQYF	TGCGCCAGCAGCCCACTAGCGGGGAACCAAGAGACCCAGTACTTC
-	TRBV3-1	TRBD2	TRBJ2-5	CASSQDPLAGRETQYF	TGTGCCAGCAGCCAAGATCCCCTAGCGGGGAGGGAGACCCAGTACTTC
-	TRBV25-1	-	TRBJ1-6	CASSDPQGSYNSPLHF	TGTGCCAGCAGTGACCCACAGGGCTCCTATAATTCACCCCTCCACTTT
-	TRBV6-5	-	TRBJ1-2	CASSYRVSYGYTF	TGTGCCAGCAGTTACCGGGTATCATACGGCTACACCTTC
-	TRBV7-9	-	TRBJ2-5	CASSLGSPQETQYF	TGTGCCAGCAGCTTAGGGTCCCCACAAGAGACCCAGTACTTC